What follows are 28 T cell receptor beta chains derived from one specimen sequenced in a study of OX40 agonist ivuxolimab in advanced cancers. Assay used: immunoSEQ multiplex PCR; TCRdb lists only in-frame clones, some missing. The repertoire holds approximately 77,000 clones, with about 80% as singletons. Specimen: CD4+ or CD8+ T cells sorted from blood, collected in a trial of the OX40 agonist ivuxolimab. The receptors shown here come from an adult with an advanced solid tumor such as melanoma, head and neck, liver or kidney cancer.

The rearrangement joins TRBV6-1 to TRBJ2-1; 8 bases align to TRBD2. V lost 4 bases, J lost 1 base, and 3 bases stayed unmatched. CDR3 size: 15 residues. Germline CDR1 is MNHNS and CDR2 is SASEGT. The CDR3 region is CASSVGTSSYNEQFF. In nucleotides, the CDR3 is TGTGCCAGCAGTGTCGGGACTAGTTCCTACAATGAGCAGTTCTTC.

This chain connects TRBV5-4 to TRBJ1-4; D possibly corresponds to TRBD1 (6 bases). Trimming cost V 2 bases and J 7 bases, with 12 bases left between them. Germline V lookup: CDR1 SGHNT, CDR2 YYREEE (reference sequence). The length of the CDR3 is 14 residues. The CDR3 DNA reads as TGTGCCAGCAGCTTACAGGGCCGGGGTGAAAAACTGTTTTTT. This codes for CASSLQGRGEKLFF.

The V gene is TRBV7-2, the J gene TRBJ2-5; 12 nucleotides line up with TRBD2. In germline, CDR1 is SGHTA, CDR2 FQGNSA. V dropped 2 bases and J dropped 4; count of bases not matched to a gene: 2. This CDR3 has 15 residues. As DNA, the CDR3 is TGTGCCAGCAGCTTACTAGCGGGGGGGGGAGAGACCCAGTACTTC. It encodes CASSLLAGGGETQYF.

A single count supports this clone. V usage is TRBV5-4 and J usage is TRBJ2-7, with D possibly called TRBD1 or TRBD2 (5 bases each). The V end lost 1 base, the J end lost 3 bases, and 11 bases lay between the germline ends. CDR3 length equals 14 residues. Germline lookup yields CDR1 SGHNT and CDR2 YYREEE (reference sequence). In nucleotides, the CDR3 is TGTGCCAGCAGCTTGTCTGGGGACCTCTACGAGCAGTACTTC. It translates to CASSLSGDLYEQYF. The whole variable domain, filled in from reference TRBV5-4 and TRBJ2-7, reads ETGVTQSPTHLIKTRGQQVTLRCSSQSGHNTVSWYQQALGQGPQFIFQYYREEENGRGNFPPRFSGLQFPNYSSELNVNALELDDSALYLCASSLSGDLYEQYFGPGTRLTVT.

CDR3 DNA sequence: TGCGCCAGCAGCTTGGGCAGGGGTACAGATACGCAGTATTTT. As protein: CASSLGRGTDTQYF. The chain couples TRBV5-1 to TRBJ2-3; possibly TRBD1 for D (6 bases). The CDR3 length is 14 residues. Per the germline V gene, CDR1 is SGHRS and CDR2 is YFSETQ. Trimming pared 0 bases from V and 3 bases from J, leaving 8 bases between.

The chain carries TRBV27 and TRBJ1-1; D unclear. Germline assignment: CDR1 MNHEY and CDR2 SMNVEV (reference sequence). V was pared by 5 bases and J by 0 bases, with 13 bases between. The CDR3 runs 15 residues. CDR3 sequence (DNA): TGTGCCAGCAGTCTAAGGCCCACCTTGAACACTGAAGCTTTCTTT. This sequence encodes CASSLRPTLNTEAFF.

The V gene is TRBV7-2, the J gene TRBJ1-3; no clear D gene. The germline gives CDR1 SGHTA, CDR2 FQGNSA. Deletions cut 1 base from V and 6 bases from J, with 13 bases between. The CDR3 is made up of 15 amino acids. As DNA, the CDR3 is TGTGCCAGCAGCTTAGTATCGGTAGTTCCAAACACCATATATTTT. Translating gives CASSLVSVVPNTIYF.

This rearrangement joins TRBV27 to TRBJ1-1, with 10 bases fitting TRBD1. The CDR3 is made up of 15 amino acids. V trimming: 2 bases; J trimming: 8 bases; junction bases outside the gene matches: 8. In germline, CDR1 is MNHEY, CDR2 SMNVEV (reference sequence). The CDR3 coding sequence is TGTGCCAGCAGTTTAGCCGGGACAGGGGTTCGGGAAGCTTTCTTT. The encoded protein is CASSLAGTGVREAFF.

The chain carries TRBV28 and TRBJ2-5; 8 nucleotides line up with TRBD1. V lost 3 bases, J lost 5 bases, and 8 bases stayed unmatched. The CDR3 contains 15 residues. Germline V gene data show CDR1 as MDHEN and CDR2 as SYDVKM. This CDR3 is CASSFLQGATETQYF. CDR3 DNA: TGTGCCAGCAGTTTTCTCCAGGGGGCGACCGAGACCCAGTACTTC.

The chain has TRBV9 and TRBJ1-1; 7 bases match TRBD1. The CDR3 has 15 residues. Germline V gene sequence: CDR1 SGDLS, CDR2 YYNGEE. The trim removed 4 bases at V and 4 bases at J, leaving 10 bases unmatched. The CDR3 DNA follows: TGTGCCAGCAGCCCGCTATTTACAGGGGCCACTGAAGCTTTCTTT. Amino acids: CASSPLFTGATEAFF.

In its sample, this clone was seen a few times. The chain employs TRBV25-1 and TRBJ1-4; possible D gene TRBD1, 5 bases. The germline V and J ends were trimmed by 2 bases and 10 bases, with 5 bases remaining between them. Germline CDR1 and CDR2: MGHDK and SYGVNS. CDR3 length: 11 residues. This CDR3 reads CASSEGGKLFF. The DNA of the CDR3 is TGTGCCAGCAGTGAAGGGGGAAAACTGTTTTTT.

The chain carries TRBV9 and TRBJ2-1; 12 bases align to TRBD2. This CDR3 is built from 18 residues. The germline gives CDR1 SGDLS, CDR2 YYNGEE. The trim removed 7 bases at V and 3 bases at J, leaving 14 bases unmatched. CDR3 in DNA: TGTGCCAGCGCCTCTGGGGCTAGCGGGGGGGCTGTCTACAATGAGCAGTTCTTC. Amino acids: CASASGASGGAVYNEQFF.

The chain joins TRBV20-1 to TRBJ1-2; the D is unclear. V was cut by 5 bases and J by 10 bases, with 14 bases left in between. The V gene's germline CDR1 is DFQATT and CDR2 SNEGSKA (reference sequence). This CDR3 has 11 amino acids. CDR3 in DNA: TGCAGTGCTCATAGAGAGGAAGACTACACCTTC. Translated, it gives CSAHREEDYTF.

The chain combines TRBV10-3 with TRBJ1-5; 11 positions match TRBD1. Per the germline V gene, CDR1 is ENHRY and CDR2 is SYGVKD. This CDR3 has 15 amino acids. V shed 10 bases and J 0 bases; nucleotides not matched to a gene: 5. As DNA, the CDR3 is TGTGCCACCCGGGACAGGGGGAATAGCAATCAGCCCCAGCATTTT. Amino acids: CATRDRGNSNQPQHF.

The chain carries TRBV5-4 and TRBJ1-1, with TRBD1 matching over 11 bases. After removal of 5 bases from V and 11 bases from J, the junction contained 8 bases not matched to a gene. Germline V gene data show CDR1 as SGHNT and CDR2 as YYREEE (reference sequence). The CDR3 is 13 residues long. CDR3 in amino acids: CASSPRTGGWAFF. The CDR3 bases are TGTGCCAGCAGTCCGAGGACAGGGGGCTGGGCTTTCTTT. Using reference TRBV5-4 and TRBJ1-1 for the parts outside the CDR3, the full variable domain is ETGVTQSPTHLIKTRGQQVTLRCSSQSGHNTVSWYQQALGQGPQFIFQYYREEENGRGNFPPRFSGLQFPNYSSELNVNALELDDSALYLCASSPRTGGWAFFGQGTRLTVV.

V and J are TRBV11-2 and TRBJ1-4; 8 bases are shared with TRBD1. This CDR3 comprises 18 residues. V shed 1 base and J 6 bases; nucleotides not matched to a gene: 13. CDR1 SGHAT and CDR2 FQNNGV come from the germline V gene. Written as DNA, the CDR3 is TGTGCCAGCAGCTTAGTTGGCTATACGACAGGGGTGGATGAAAAACTGTTTTTT. Translating gives CASSLVGYTTGVDEKLFF.

The chain recombines TRBV30 with TRBJ1-2, with D maybe TRBD1 (5 bases). The germline V and J ends were trimmed by 3 bases and 2 bases, with 19 bases remaining between them. The CDR3 is 16 residues long. Germline loops: CDR1 GTSNPN, CDR2 SVGIG (reference sequence). The CDR3: CAWRIESTGANYGYTF. The CDR3 region has the DNA TGTGCCTGGAGAATCGAAAGCACTGGGGCGAACTATGGCTACACCTTC.

This chain joins TRBV10-3 and TRBJ1-1, with 7 bases fitting TRBD1. V shed 6 bases, J shed 1 base, and the junction held 5 bases outside the gene matches. The CDR3 covers 14 residues. Germline lookup yields CDR1 ENHRY and CDR2 SYGVKD. CDR3 nucleotide sequence: TGTGCCATCAGACCGGGACAGAGGAACACTGAAGCTTTCTTT. Encoded protein: CAIRPGQRNTEAFF.

The chain couples TRBV15 to TRBJ1-4, with D hard to call. CDR3 length: 13 residues. Germline V gene data show CDR1 as LNHNV and CDR2 as YYDKDF (reference sequence). The ends were cut back, 9 bases at V and 0 bases at J, with 8 bases in the middle. The CDR3 sequence: CATGETTNEKLFF. Written as DNA, the CDR3 is TGTGCCACTGGGGAAACAACTAATGAAAAACTGTTTTTT.

This clone came up a few times. The chain couples TRBV19 to TRBJ1-1; D is undetermined. The V end was cut by 3 bases, the J end by 9 bases, with 14 bases between. From germline, CDR1 is LNHDA and CDR2 SQIVND (reference sequence). The CDR3 consists of 13 residues. The CDR3 loop is CASSIRIGGKAFF. CDR3 coding DNA: TGTGCCAGTAGTATTAGGATTGGAGGCAAAGCTTTCTTT.

The V and J genes are TRBV29-1 and TRBJ1-2; TRBD1 matches 10 bases. This CDR3 is 14 amino acids long. V gave up 6 bases and J gave up 8 bases; unmatched junction bases: 12. Germline loops: CDR1 SQVTM, CDR2 ANQGSEA. CDR3 in DNA: TGCAGCGTGAAGGGACAGGGGACCCGCACGGGCTACACCTTC. As protein: CSVKGQGTRTGYTF.

CDR3 sequence: CASSLLPFDTARNTEAFF. The CDR3 DNA reads TGTGCCAGCAGCTTGCTCCCCTTTGATACAGCCCGGAACACTGAAGCTTTCTTT. This chain connects TRBV5-4 to TRBJ1-1; D remains unclear. V lost 1 base and J 1 base, leaving 20 bases between the germline ends. The CDR3 spans 18 residues. The germline V gene encodes CDR1 SGHNT and CDR2 YYREEE (reference sequence).

The chain recombines TRBV11-3 with TRBJ2-6, with D perhaps matching TRBD1 (5 bases). The V gene's germline CDR1 is SGHNT and CDR2 YENEEA. The CDR3 is 17 amino acids. The V end lost 2 bases, the J end lost 9 bases, and 20 bases lay between the germline ends. CDR3 in amino acids: CASSLPPPGKWFNVLTF. CDR3 nucleotide sequence: TGTGCCAGCAGCTTACCCCCCCCAGGGAAGTGGTTCAACGTCCTGACTTTC. The full variable domain, completed using reference TRBV11-3 and TRBJ2-6, is EAGVVQSPRYKIIEKKQPVAFWCNPISGHNTLYWYLQNLGQGPELLIRYENEEAVDDSQLPKDRFSAERLKGVDSTLKIQPAELGDSAVYLCASSLPPPGKWFNVLTFGAGSRLTVL.

CDR3: CASSPDRANTEAFF. CDR3 DNA: TGCGCCAGCAGCCCGGACAGGGCGAACACTGAAGCTTTCTTT. The chain couples TRBV5-1 to TRBJ1-1; 8 nucleotides agree with TRBD1. The germline V gene encodes CDR1 SGHRS and CDR2 YFSETQ. This CDR3 has 14 amino acids. With 4 bases clipped from V and 1 base from J, the junction kept 3 bases outside the gene matches.

The CDR3 is CASSRNAGDEQFF. In DNA form, the CDR3 reads TGTGCCAGCAGCCGAAACGCCGGCGATGAGCAGTTCTTC. V is TRBV7-2 and J is TRBJ2-1; D remains ambiguous. Germline-derived CDR1 and CDR2 are SGHTA and FQGNSA. Trimming pared 5 bases from V and 8 bases from J, leaving 13 bases between. The CDR3 length is 13 residues.

This clone has a single count. The V call is TRBV11-2, the J call TRBJ2-2; possibly TRBD2 for D (5 bases). CDR3 length: 16 residues. V was clipped by 2 bases and J by 0 bases, with 10 bases between them. Germline-derived CDR1 and CDR2 are SGHAT and FQNNGV. The CDR3 here is CASSLNAGTNTGELFF. In DNA form, the CDR3 reads TGTGCCAGCAGCTTAAATGCGGGCACGAACACCGGGGAGCTGTTTTTT.

The genes are TRBV7-2 and TRBJ2-7; TRBD2 aligns across 7 bases. V lost 2 bases and J lost 3; bases outside the gene matches: 7. The CDR3 is 15 amino acids. Per germline, CDR1 SGHTA and CDR2 FQGNSA. Written as DNA, the CDR3 is TGTGCCAGCAGCTTATGGGGCGGGAGCGGCTACGAGCAGTACTTC. This sequence encodes CASSLWGGSGYEQYF.

The rearrangement joins TRBV19 to TRBJ2-2, with a weak D call TRBD2 (6 bases). CDR1 is LNHDA and CDR2 is SQIVND in the germline V gene (reference sequence). CDR3 size: 13 residues. V gave up 9 bases and J gave up 6 bases, with 14 bases separating them. The CDR3 DNA sequence: TGTGCCAGCGGCGGGGATTTCGCCGGGGAGCTGTTTTTT. Its translation: CASGGDFAGELFF.